This is a list of T cell receptor beta chains from one sample in a study of T cells in Graves' hyperthyroidism and ophthalmopathy. One entry per CDR3 protein, called by TCRdb with MiXCR from the multiplex PCR reads. The profile covers roughly 720,000 distinct CDR3 sequences, with 15% to 20% appearing a single time and around 15% taken by the ten largest. Sequences were obtained from blood. The receptors were gathered from a man aged 45-65 years with Graves' hyperthyroidism. CDR3s include the opening cysteine and the closing phenylalanine or tryptophan. A D gene is named only where the DNA matches it firmly. Clone sizes are given selectively: once, few, many, or a class where the clone is expanded.

J gene: TRBJ2-7
V gene: TRBV9
clone size: -
D gene: -
CDR3 length: 13
CDR3 DNA: TGTGCCAGCAGCGCGCGCGAGGGGGGCGAGCAGTACTTC
CDR3 protein: CASSAREGGEQYF

J gene: TRBJ1-1
V gene: TRBV14
clone size: few
D gene: -
CDR3 length: 12
CDR3 DNA: TGTGCCAGCAGCCTTTTCAGACAGAAACCTTTCTTT
CDR3 protein: CASSLFRQKPFF

J gene: TRBJ2-7
V gene: TRBV5-1
clone size: few
D gene: TRBD2
CDR3 length: 15
CDR3 DNA: TGCGCCAGCAGCTCGCTGACTAGCGGGAGTGATGAGCAGTACTTC
CDR3 protein: CASSSLTSGSDEQYF

J gene: TRBJ2-2
V gene: TRBV5-1
clone size: many
D gene: -
CDR3 length: 16
CDR3 DNA: TGCGCCAGCAGCTTGGGGGCTAGGAAGGACACCGGGGAGCTGTTTTTT
CDR3 protein: CASSLGARKDTGELFF

J gene: TRBJ2-7
V gene: TRBV7-8
clone size: many
D gene: -
CDR3 length: 15
CDR3 DNA: TGTGCCAGCAGCCCGAAGACAGGGAGGTCCTACGAGCAGTACTTC
CDR3 protein: CASSPKTGRSYEQYF

J gene: TRBJ2-7
V gene: TRBV29-1
clone size: many
D gene: TRBD2
CDR3 length: 12
CDR3 DNA: TGCAGCGTTGAGGGACTAGCGGGCGAGCAGTACTTC
CDR3 protein: CSVEGLAGEQYF

J gene: TRBJ1-6
V gene: TRBV6-1
clone size: -
D gene: -
CDR3 length: 18
CDR3 DNA: TGTGCCAGCAGCCCTGTCTTATGGGGCTCCTCCTATAATTCACCCCTCCACTTT
CDR3 protein: CASSPVLWGSSYNSPLHF

J gene: TRBJ2-6
V gene: TRBV19
clone size: few
D gene: -
CDR3 length: 17
CDR3 DNA: TGTGCCAGTAGTATAGATCCGGGGGAGCCTGGGGCCAACGTCCTGACTTTC
CDR3 protein: CASSIDPGEPGANVLTF

J gene: TRBJ2-6
V gene: TRBV7-3
clone size: few
D gene: TRBD1
CDR3 length: 19
CDR3 DNA: TGTGCCAGCAGCTTAAGTTTGGGACAGGGGCATCCTGGGGCCAACGTCCTGACTTTC
CDR3 protein: CASSLSLGQGHPGANVLTF

J gene: TRBJ2-6
V gene: TRBV10-3
clone size: many
D gene: -
CDR3 length: 16
CDR3 DNA: TGTGCCATCAGAGCAGGGGAGAGCTCTGGGGCCAACGTCCTGACTTTC
CDR3 protein: CAIRAGESSGANVLTF

J gene: TRBJ2-7
V gene: TRBV28
clone size: few
D gene: -
CDR3 length: 15
CDR3 DNA: TGTGCCAGCAGCCGCGGAGGGGGTTTGTCCTACGAGCAGTACTTC
CDR3 protein: CASSRGGGLSYEQYF

J gene: TRBJ2-1
V gene: TRBV7-9
clone size: many
D gene: -
CDR3 length: 12
CDR3 DNA: TGTGCCAGCAGCTCCGCCGACAATGAGCAGTTCTTC
CDR3 protein: CASSSADNEQFF

J gene: TRBJ1-6
V gene: TRBV7-9
clone size: few
D gene: -
CDR3 length: 15
CDR3 DNA: TGTGCCAGCAGCTTAGAAGGGTCCCATAATTCACCCCTCCACTTT
CDR3 protein: CASSLEGSHNSPLHF

J gene: TRBJ1-5
V gene: TRBV28
clone size: -
D gene: -
CDR3 length: 13
CDR3 DNA: TGTGCCAGCAGGCCTCACTGGAATCAGCCCCAGCATTTT
CDR3 protein: CASRPHWNQPQHF

J gene: TRBJ2-5
V gene: TRBV28
clone size: many
D gene: -
CDR3 length: 13
CDR3 DNA: TGTGCCAGCAGCCGCGGACTAAGAGAAACCCAGTACTTC
CDR3 protein: CASSRGLRETQYF

J gene: TRBJ2-5
V gene: TRBV7-6
clone size: many
D gene: TRBD2
CDR3 length: 17
CDR3 DNA: TGTGCCAGCAGCTTAGGACTAGCGGGAGGGTATGGAGAGACCCAGTACTTC
CDR3 protein: CASSLGLAGGYGETQYF

J gene: TRBJ2-2
V gene: TRBV2
clone size: many
D gene: -
CDR3 length: 12
CDR3 DNA: TGTGCCAGCAGTGAGCGCGGTGGGGAGCTGTTTTTT
CDR3 protein: CASSERGGELFF

J gene: TRBJ2-7
V gene: TRBV5-1
clone size: many
D gene: TRBD1
CDR3 length: 13
CDR3 DNA: TGCGCCAGCGGACAGGGGCTCCCCTACGAGCAGTACTTC
CDR3 protein: CASGQGLPYEQYF

J gene: TRBJ1-1
V gene: TRBV27
clone size: -
D gene: -
CDR3 length: 15
CDR3 DNA: TGTGCCAGCAGTTTATCAGCAGGGGAGAACACTGAAGCTTTCTTT
CDR3 protein: CASSLSAGENTEAFF

J gene: TRBJ2-7
V gene: TRBV6-5
clone size: few
D gene: -
CDR3 length: 12
CDR3 DNA: TGTGCCAGCAGTTATTCATCTAACGAGCAGTACTTC
CDR3 protein: CASSYSSNEQYF

J gene: TRBJ2-2
V gene: TRBV9
clone size: few
D gene: -
CDR3 length: 13
CDR3 DNA: TGTGCCAGCAGCGTAGCTCAGTCCGGGGAGCTGTTTTTT
CDR3 protein: CASSVAQSGELFF

J gene: TRBJ2-1
V gene: TRBV28
clone size: many
D gene: -
CDR3 length: 12
CDR3 DNA: TGTGCCAGCAGTCAGCAACAGGGAAATTTGTTCTTC
CDR3 protein: CASSQQQGNLFF

J gene: TRBJ1-4
V gene: TRBV6-1
clone size: many
D gene: TRBD1
CDR3 length: 16
CDR3 DNA: TGTGCCAGCAGCTGGGTGATAGACAGGGGGACGGAAAAACTGTTTTTT
CDR3 protein: CASSWVIDRGTEKLFF

J gene: TRBJ2-2
V gene: TRBV11-2
clone size: few
D gene: -
CDR3 length: 17
CDR3 DNA: TGTGCCAGCAGCCCATGGGAAGGAGGGGGCAACACCGGGGAGCTGTTTTTT
CDR3 protein: CASSPWEGGGNTGELFF

J gene: TRBJ1-1
V gene: TRBV10-2
clone size: many
D gene: TRBD1
CDR3 length: 16
CDR3 DNA: TGCGCCAGCAGATATAAACAACAGGGGGCAGGGACTGAAGCTTTCTTT
CDR3 protein: CASRYKQQGAGTEAFF

J gene: TRBJ2-1
V gene: TRBV19
clone size: many
D gene: -
CDR3 length: 13
CDR3 DNA: TGTGCCAGTAGCTCAGGGGCCTACAATGAGCAGTTCTTC
CDR3 protein: CASSSGAYNEQFF

J gene: TRBJ2-7
V gene: TRBV7-9
clone size: -
D gene: TRBD1
CDR3 length: 15
CDR3 DNA: TGTGCCAGCAGCTTAGATCCGGGACAGGCCTACGAGCAGTACTTC
CDR3 protein: CASSLDPGQAYEQYF

J gene: TRBJ2-1
V gene: TRBV5-1
clone size: few
D gene: TRBD2
CDR3 length: 15
CDR3 DNA: TGCGCCAGCAGCCGACTAGCGGGAGAACAAGGTGAGCAGTTCTTC
CDR3 protein: CASSRLAGEQGEQFF

J gene: TRBJ2-1
V gene: TRBV5-1
clone size: few
D gene: -
CDR3 length: 16
CDR3 DNA: TGCGCCAGCAGCTCTACAGGACCTCCCCACTACAATGAGCAGTTCTTC
CDR3 protein: CASSSTGPPHYNEQFF

J gene: TRBJ1-1
V gene: TRBV28
clone size: many
D gene: -
CDR3 length: 14
CDR3 DNA: TGTGCCACCCGGAAGCGACAGCTAGTCACTGAAGCTTTCTTT
CDR3 protein: CATRKRQLVTEAFF

J gene: TRBJ1-1
V gene: TRBV2
clone size: -
D gene: -
CDR3 length: 14
CDR3 DNA: TGTGCCAGCAGTGACGAAGGGGGGTCCACTGAAGCTTTCTTT
CDR3 protein: CASSDEGGSTEAFF

J gene: TRBJ2-5
V gene: TRBV5-6
clone size: -
D gene: -
CDR3 length: 15
CDR3 DNA: TGTGCCGGCAGCTTGGCCAACGGAGCAGGAGAGACCCAGTGCTTC
CDR3 protein: CAGSLANGAGETQCF